Presented here are 29 T cell receptor beta chains from one specimen sequenced in a study of T cell changes during pregnancy in multiple sclerosis. Measured with immunoSEQ multiplex PCR; TCRdb has only the in-frame clones, and not every one. The table records tens of thousands of clones, roughly 93% of them present only once. The sample was peripheral blood, taken in the second trimester of pregnancy. These receptors came from a female donor with multiple sclerosis, enrolled in a pregnancy study.

On this clone: A junction boundary mismatches the germline segment, possibly from a read error. The sample holds other DNA sequences that translate to the same CDR3. The CDR3 here is CASSPQSGQASF. The CDR3 DNA reads as TGTGCCAGCTCACCTCAGTCAGGACAGGCCTCCTTC. V and J are TRBV18 and TRBJ1-2, with 7 bases that match TRBD1. CDR3 size: 12 residues. Germline CDR1 and CDR2: KGHSH and LQKENI.

This clone was observed once. The rearrangement links TRBV27 to TRBJ2-6; a weak D match, TRBD1 (5 bases). V was trimmed by 5 bases and J by 2 bases, leaving 19 bases between them. This CDR3 has 18 residues. Germline V CDR1 and CDR2: MNHEY, SMNVEV (reference sequence). DNA of the CDR3: TGTGCCAGCAGTCAAGCCCTGGGGCGGTCTCCTGGGGCCAACGTCCTGACTTTC. Translated: CASSQALGRSPGANVLTF.

This clone was seen more than once but under ten times. This chain connects TRBV6-1 to TRBJ1-3; 9 bases map to TRBD1. CDR3 length: 15 residues. V lost 2 bases to trimming and J lost 4 bases; unmatched junction nucleotides: 3. CDR1 is MNHNS, CDR2 SASEGT, per germline. The CDR3 bases are TGTGCCAGCAGTGAAAGGACAGGGGAAGGAAACACCATATATTTT. It is translated as CASSERTGEGNTIYF.

This clone was recorded once. The gene calls are TRBV4-1 and TRBJ1-4; 10 nucleotides line up with TRBD1. The V gene end was trimmed by 2 bases and the J gene end by 7 bases; junction bases not matched to a gene: 7. Germline V gene data show CDR1 as MGHRA and CDR2 as YSYEKL. This CDR3 region has 16 residues. Here the CDR3 reads CASSQPGRDRGEKLFF. The CDR3 DNA sequence: TGCGCCAGCAGCCAACCCGGACGGGACAGGGGTGAAAAACTGTTTTTT.

This clone showed up just once. The chain joins TRBV7-6 to TRBJ2-6; 14 bases align to TRBD2. Germline CDR1 reads SGHVS; CDR2 reads FNYEAQ. The ends lost 3 bases at V and 4 bases at J; junction bases unmatched: 5. This CDR3 has 18 amino acids. This CDR3 reads CASSFGLAGGRGANVLTF. Here the CDR3 DNA reads TGTGCCAGCAGCTTTGGACTAGCGGGAGGCCGGGGGGCCAACGTCCTGACTTTC.

The rearrangement links TRBV4-3 to TRBJ1-2; unclear D gene. V lost 4 bases to trimming and J lost 3 bases, with 18 bases between them. CDR1 LGHNA and CDR2 YSLEER come from the germline V gene. CDR3 length: 16 residues. Written as DNA, the CDR3 is TGCGCCAGCAGCCCCAGCGGGAGATTAATGGACTATGGCTACACCTTC. It encodes CASSPSGRLMDYGYTF.

In DNA form, the CDR3 reads TGTGCCAGTACTCCAGACAGGGGGCTTTTGGATGAGCAGTTCTTC. It specifies CASTPDRGLLDEQFF. V and J are TRBV19 and TRBJ2-1, with 10 nucleotides matching TRBD1. CDR1 and CDR2 from the germline V gene are LNHDA and SQIVND (reference sequence). CDR3 size: 15 residues. V lost 7 bases, J lost 8 bases, and 11 bases stayed unmatched.

The chain combines TRBV28 with TRBJ2-6; TRBD2 matches at 7 bases. The V gene's germline CDR1 is MDHEN and CDR2 SYDVKM. With 8 bases clipped from V and 0 bases from J, the junction kept 4 bases outside the gene matches. The CDR3 has 15 residues. The CDR3 region is CASGRVRSGANVLTF. In DNA form, the CDR3 reads TGTGCCAGCGGGAGGGTACGCTCTGGGGCCAACGTCCTGACTTTC.

V and J are TRBV5-5 and TRBJ2-6, with D maybe TRBD2 (6 bases). Trimming left V 7 bases short and J 0 bases short, with 20 bases between. The CDR3 spans 18 residues. Germline V gene sequence: CDR1 SGHKS, CDR2 YYEKEE (reference sequence). The CDR3 region is CASLGGAAISSGANVLTF. CDR3 DNA sequence: TGTGCCAGCCTCGGCGGGGCAGCCATAAGCTCTGGGGCCAACGTCCTGACTTTC.

This rearrangement joins TRBV4-1 to TRBJ2-2, with 14 nucleotides matching TRBD2. The V and J ends lost 1 base and 4 bases, in that order; junction bases with no gene match: 5. This CDR3 has 18 residues. Per the germline V gene, CDR1 is MGHRA and CDR2 is YSYEKL. In DNA, the CDR3 is TGCGCCAGCAGCCAAGGGGGACTAGCGGGAGTTGGCACCGGGGAGCTGTTTTTT. It codes for CASSQGGLAGVGTGELFF.

Written as DNA, the CDR3 is TGTGCCAGCTACCTGACAGCGATGAACACCGGGGAGCTGTTTTTT. It yields the protein CASYLTAMNTGELFF. The rearrangement joins TRBV5-6 to TRBJ2-2; a weak D match, TRBD1 (5 bases). Deletions cut 7 bases from V and 1 base from J, with 14 bases between. This CDR3 is built from 15 residues. Germline-derived CDR1 and CDR2 are SGHDT and YYEEEE.

The V call is TRBV7-9, the J call TRBJ1-3, with TRBD1 as a possible D gene (6 bases). Deletions cut 5 bases from V and 4 bases from J, with 18 bases between. The germline V gene encodes CDR1 SEHNR and CDR2 FQNEAQ (reference sequence). The CDR3 totals 16 residues. The CDR3 here is CASSLGVPGVGNTIYF. Written as DNA, the CDR3 is TGTGCCAGCAGCCTTGGGGTTCCAGGGGTCGGAAACACCATATATTTT. The whole variable domain, filled in from reference TRBV7-9 and TRBJ1-3, reads DTGVSQNPRHKITKRGQNVTFRCDPISEHNRLYWYRQTLGQGPEFLTYFQNEAQLEKSRLLSDRFSAERPKGSFSTLEIQRTEQGDSAMYLCASSLGVPGVGNTIYFGEGSWLTVV.

This chain links TRBV25-1 with TRBJ2-3; perhaps TRBD2 as D (6 bases). Trimming shortened V by 5 bases and J by 3 bases, and 12 bases separated the two germline ends. Germline-derived CDR1 and CDR2 are MGHDK and SYGVNS. This CDR3 contains 14 residues. CDR3 loop: CASSPEGGTDTQYF. The CDR3 DNA reads TGTGCCAGCAGTCCCGAGGGAGGTACAGATACGCAGTATTTT.

V gene TRBV27 combines with J gene TRBJ2-3; 10 bases are a match to TRBD1. Germline CDR1 MNHEY, CDR2 SMNVEV (reference sequence). After removal of 8 bases from V and 1 base from J, the junction contained 9 bases not matched to a gene. The CDR3 runs 16 residues. This CDR3 reads CASSWDGTGGTDTQYF. CDR3 nucleotide sequence: TGTGCCAGCTCTTGGGATGGGACAGGGGGCACAGATACGCAGTATTTT.

The chain uses TRBV5-1 and TRBJ2-7, with 7 bases aligning to TRBD2. Germline values: CDR1 SGHRS, CDR2 YFSETQ. This CDR3 is 14 amino acids long. Losses at the gene ends were 4 bases for V and 3 bases for J; bases not matched to a gene: 7. The CDR3, as DNA: TGCGCCAGCAGCAAAGGACTAGGTTACTACGAGCAGTACTTC. Protein product: CASSKGLGYYEQYF.

The gene calls are TRBV5-4 and TRBJ2-7, with 8 bases fitting TRBD1. Germline trimming cut 0 bases from V and 4 bases from J; bases unmatched to any gene: 3. CDR1 and CDR2 (germline): SGHNT, YYREEE (reference sequence). The CDR3 has 14 residues. As DNA, the CDR3 is TGTGCCAGCAGCTTGGGACAGGGGAAATACGAGCAGTACTTC. Translated, it gives CASSLGQGKYEQYF.

The chain employs TRBV7-2 and TRBJ1-1; D not certain. The CDR3 extends over 13 amino acids. Between the trimmed V and J ends, which lost 5 bases and 0 bases, there was a span of 7 bases. Per the germline V gene, CDR1 is SGHTA and CDR2 is FQGNSA. DNA of the CDR3: TGTGCCAGCAGCCAAACAATGAACACTGAAGCTTTCTTT. This translates into CASSQTMNTEAFF.

This clone occurred once. This chain links TRBV21-1 with TRBJ2-7; the table calls TRBD1, which could not be checked here. TRBV21-1 constitutes a pseudogene. The CDR3 has 15 residues. CDR3 in amino acids: CASSKVRDSSYEQYF. The DNA for the CDR3 is TGTGCCAGCAGCAAAGTCCGGGACAGTTCCTACGAGCAGTACTTC.

The table lists this clone with a count of one. DNA of the CDR3: TGTGCCAGCAGGGTTACAGGGGGCACTGAAGCTTTCTTT. The encoded protein is CASRVTGGTEAFF. J is TRBJ1-1 and V is TRBV6-4; TRBD1 agrees at 8 bases. Losses at the gene ends were 6 bases for V and 4 bases for J; bases not matched to a gene: 4. The germline CDR1 and CDR2 sequences are MRHNA and SNTAGT. CDR3 length equals 13 residues.

The chain links TRBV18 to TRBJ1-6; D is possibly TRBD1 (5 bases). V shed 2 bases and J shed 9 bases, with 11 bases lying between them. This CDR3 has 14 amino acids. CDR1 is KGHSH, CDR2 LQKENI, per germline. The CDR3 here is CASSPGRGGSPLHF. In nucleotides, the CDR3 is TGTGCCAGCTCACCAGGGAGGGGTGGTTCACCCCTCCACTTT.

The chain links TRBV19 to TRBJ2-2; 7 bases line up with TRBD2. Trimming cost V 1 base and J 4 bases; bases outside gene matches: 3. Germline V lookup: CDR1 LNHDA, CDR2 SQIVND (reference sequence). This CDR3 region has 15 residues. CDR3 amino acids: CASSIGGRVTGELFF. CDR3 coding DNA: TGTGCCAGTAGTATAGGTGGGAGGGTCACCGGGGAGCTGTTTTTT.

The V gene is TRBV4-1, the J gene TRBJ1-3, with 7 bases aligning to TRBD1. The CDR3 covers 15 residues. Germline lookup yields CDR1 MGHRA and CDR2 YSYEKL. V was pared by 4 bases and J by 2 bases, with 5 bases of the junction left unmatched. CDR3 region: CASSPTTGTGNTIYF. CDR3 DNA: TGCGCCAGCAGCCCCACGACAGGGACTGGAAACACCATATATTTT.

The chain recombines TRBV12-5 with TRBJ1-5; D ambiguous. CDR3 length: 15 amino acids. Trimming cost V 5 bases and J 4 bases, with 15 bases left between them. The germline gives CDR1 LGHNT, CDR2 FRNRAP. The CDR3 DNA reads as TGTGCTAGTGGTACCGCCGGCGGGTCGAATCAGCCCCAGCATTTT. This sequence encodes CASGTAGGSNQPQHF. The full variable domain, in which reference TRBV12-5 and TRBJ1-5 provide the parts outside the CDR3, is DARVTQTPRHKVTEMGQEVTMRCQPILGHNTVFWYRQTMMQGLELLAYFRNRAPLDDSGMPKDRFSAEMPDATLATLKIQPSEPRDSAVYFCASGTAGGSNQPQHFGDGTRLSIL.

The rearrangement links TRBV6-6 to TRBJ2-4; D is uncertain. V dropped 6 bases and J dropped 6 bases, with 18 bases sitting between them. This CDR3 comprises 15 residues. Germline V gene lookup returns CDR1 MNHNY and CDR2 SVGAGI (reference sequence). Here the CDR3 reads CASSPILPTGNIQYF. The CDR3 nucleotides are TGTGCCAGCAGCCCCATCTTACCCACGGGAAACATTCAGTACTTC.

This chain uses TRBV27 with TRBJ2-7, with D uncertain. Germline V gene data show CDR1 as MNHEY and CDR2 as SMNVEV (reference sequence). V lost 5 bases, J lost 11 bases, and 19 bases lay in between. The CDR3 totals 13 residues. The chain's CDR3 is CASSPLTFSIKYF. Written as DNA, the CDR3 is TGTGCCAGCAGTCCGCTGACATTTTCGATAAAGTACTTC.

J is TRBJ2-7 and V is TRBV10-3; 8 nucleotides agree with TRBD1. CDR3 length: 16 residues. Germline loops: CDR1 ENHRY, CDR2 SYGVKD. V dropped 3 bases and J dropped 1; count of bases not matched to a gene: 8. CDR3 protein: CAISDPWGQASYEQYF. CDR3 nucleotides: TGTGCCATCAGTGATCCGTGGGGACAGGCATCCTACGAGCAGTACTTC.

The chain joins TRBV9 to TRBJ2-7, with TRBD1 identical over 7 bases. This CDR3 has 15 amino acids. CDR1 is SGDLS, CDR2 YYNGEE, per germline. V dropped 3 bases and J dropped 3; count of bases not matched to a gene: 9. CDR3 in amino acids: CASSGGVTGSYEQYF. CDR3 DNA sequence: TGTGCCAGCAGCGGAGGGGTGACAGGGAGCTACGAGCAGTACTTC.

Concerning this clone: Other DNA sequences within the sample encode an identical CDR3. The chain employs TRBV28 and TRBJ2-7; TRBD2 matches 7 bases. CDR1 is MDHEN, CDR2 SYDVKM, per germline. V dropped 3 bases and J dropped 0; count of bases not matched to a gene: 2. The CDR3 has 14 residues. CDR3 coding DNA: TGTGCCAGCAGTTTGGGCGGGAGCTCCTACGAGCAGTACTTC. Translation: CASSLGGSSYEQYF.

The chain links TRBV9 to TRBJ2-1, with TRBD1 matching over 11 bases. The CDR3 length is 16 residues. In germline, CDR1 is SGDLS, CDR2 YYNGEE. With V trimmed by 1 base and J by 4 bases, 4 bases remained unmatched. Here the CDR3 DNA reads TGTGCCAGCAGCGTATGGGGGACAGGGGGTTACAATGAGCAGTTCTTC. Its translation is CASSVWGTGGYNEQFF.